One and the same sample provided the 27 T cell receptor beta chains below, sequenced in a study of shared clonotypes between healthy human individuals. Clones were read by immunoSEQ multiplex PCR, and TCRdb kept only the in-frame ones, dropping some. The table lists about 2.3 million clones, under 95% of them singletons, with approximately 0.41% in the top ten. Sequencing was done on a sample of naive CD4+ T cells from PBMCs. Subset specified: CD45RA+ positively selected. Source of these receptors: a man aged 18-30 years in good health. Some clones in this sample may be carry-over from other donors' samples.

V is TRBV7-2 and J is TRBJ2-5, with 7 bases identical to TRBD1. CDR1 and CDR2 (germline): SGHTA, FQGNSA. Germline trimming cut 4 bases from V and 5 bases from J; bases unmatched to any gene: 4. CDR3 length: 13 residues. The CDR3 DNA is TGTGCCAGCAGCTCTACAGGGGCCGAGACCCAGTACTTC. Its protein is CASSSTGAETQYF.

The CDR3 coding sequence is TGTGCCAGCAGGACTAGTTTTAAGACCGGGGAGCTGTTTTTT. Its translation is CASRTSFKTGELFF. This chain joins TRBV6-5 and TRBJ2-2; perhaps TRBD2 as D (6 bases). This CDR3 region has 14 residues. The germline V gene encodes CDR1 MNHEY and CDR2 SVGAGI. Trimming took off 6 bases at V and 5 bases at J, with 13 bases between the two ends.

This clone occurred once. The CDR3, as DNA: TGTGCCAGCAGCCAAGAGGAGACTAGCGGGAGTTATAGGCGGCGGGCCGGGGAGCTGTTTTTT. It translates to CASSQEETSGSYRRRAGELFF. The chain couples TRBV4-2 to TRBJ2-2; the match to TRBD2 covers 12 bases. This CDR3 has 21 amino acids. CDR1 and CDR2 (germline): LGHNA, YNFKEQ. V was clipped by 0 bases and J by 6 bases; unmatched bases: 17.

V and J are TRBV28 and TRBJ2-7, with 10 bases identical to TRBD1. The germline CDR1 and CDR2 sequences are MDHEN and SYDVKM. This CDR3 is 18 amino acids long. The V and J ends lost 4 bases and 1 base, in that order; junction bases with no gene match: 13. The CDR3 spells CASSSFPGQGKGSYEQYF. In DNA, the CDR3 is TGTGCCAGCAGTTCATTCCCGGGACAGGGGAAGGGTTCCTACGAGCAGTACTTC. The full variable domain, completed using reference TRBV28 and TRBJ2-7, is DVKVTQSSRYLVKRTGEKVFLECVQDMDHENMFWYRQDPGLGLRLIYFSYDVKMKEKGDIPEGYSVSREKKERFSLILESASTNQTSMYLCASSSFPGQGKGSYEQYFGPGTRLTVT.

This clone has a handful of counts. The chain links TRBV27 to TRBJ1-1, with D possibly TRBD1 on 5 matching bases. Germline-derived CDR1 and CDR2 are MNHEY and SMNVEV (reference sequence). V was cut by 6 bases and J by 6 bases, with 17 bases left in between. This CDR3 is 14 amino acids long. The CDR3 reads CASRASGRASEAFF. The CDR3 DNA is TGTGCCAGCAGGGCCTCGGGACGGGCCTCTGAAGCTTTCTTT.

This clone has more than one count but fewer than ten. The chain combines TRBV5-6 with TRBJ1-1; 7 bases align to TRBD1. This CDR3 comprises 13 residues. Per germline, CDR1 SGHDT and CDR2 YYEEEE. V trimming: 2 bases; J trimming: 7 bases; junction bases outside the gene matches: 5. CDR3 sequence: CASSFYGTVEAFF. The CDR3 region has the DNA TGTGCCAGCAGCTTCTACGGGACAGTTGAAGCTTTCTTT. The whole variable domain, remainder taken from reference TRBV5-6 and TRBJ1-1, is DAGVTQSPTHLIKTRGQQVTLRCSPKSGHDTVSWYQQALGQGPQFIFQYYEEEERQRGNFPDRFSGHQFPNYSSELNVNALLLGDSALYLCASSFYGTVEAFFGQGTRLTVV.

J is TRBJ2-5 and V is TRBV7-2; D uncertain. CDR3 size: 13 residues. Germline lookup yields CDR1 SGHTA and CDR2 FQGNSA. V was cut by 5 bases and J by 4 bases, with 11 bases left in between. The CDR3 DNA is TGTGCCAGCAGCCCCCACCCCCCAGAGACCCAGTACTTC. It translates to CASSPHPPETQYF.

The CDR3: CASSLLTRLGQGGDQPQHF. The CDR3 DNA reads TGTGCCAGCAGCTTACTCACACGATTAGGACAGGGTGGGGATCAGCCCCAGCATTTT. V usage is TRBV7-8 and J usage is TRBJ1-5; TRBD1 matches at 8 bases. The CDR3 is made up of 19 amino acids. V lost 2 bases to trimming and J lost 5 bases; unmatched junction nucleotides: 17. Per the germline V gene, CDR1 is SGHVS and CDR2 is FQNEAQ.

The chain combines TRBV7-2 with TRBJ2-3, with TRBD2 matching 9 bases. The CDR3 covers 17 residues. Germline loops: CDR1 SGHTA, CDR2 FQGNSA. V lost 2 bases and J lost 5; bases outside the gene matches: 11. The CDR3 protein is CASSLHSGSVGVDTQYF. The CDR3 DNA sequence: TGTGCCAGCAGCTTACATAGCGGGAGCGTCGGGGTAGATACGCAGTATTTT.

A note on this clone: Other DNA sequences from this sample encode an identical CDR3 as well. The V and J genes are TRBV6-5 and TRBJ2-5, with no clear D. CDR1 is MNHEY, CDR2 SVGAGI, per germline. The length of the CDR3 is 11 residues. Trimming took 2 bases from V and 5 from J, leaving 3 bases between them. The CDR3 reads CASSYAETQYF. The CDR3 DNA is TGTGCCAGCAGTTACGCTGAGACCCAGTACTTC.

V and J are TRBV4-1 and TRBJ2-5; 16 bases are shared with TRBD2. CDR3 size: 16 residues. The V and J ends lost 3 bases and 5 bases, in that order; junction bases with no gene match: 3. CDR1 is MGHRA, CDR2 YSYEKL, per germline. CDR3 amino acids: CASSHPGLAGGETQYF. In DNA form, the CDR3 reads TGCGCCAGCAGCCACCCGGGACTAGCGGGAGGGGAGACCCAGTACTTC.

The CDR3 loop reads CASSERTSGRGGEQFF. As DNA, the CDR3 is TGCGCCAGCAGCGAACGGACTAGCGGGAGAGGTGGTGAGCAGTTCTTC. V usage is TRBV5-1 and J usage is TRBJ2-1, with 13 positions matching TRBD2. With V trimmed by 4 bases and J by 9 bases, 10 bases remained unmatched. This CDR3 spans 16 amino acids. The germline CDR1 and CDR2 sequences are SGHRS and YFSETQ.

The chain joins TRBV14 to TRBJ2-2; 7 bases are a match to TRBD2. The germline CDR1 and CDR2 sequences are SGHDN and FVKESK. This CDR3 spans 17 amino acids. After removal of 0 bases from V and 4 bases from J, the junction contained 8 bases not matched to a gene. Here the CDR3 DNA reads TGTGCCAGCAGCCAAGATACGGGGACTATCCGCACCGGGGAGCTGTTTTTT. Protein product: CASSQDTGTIRTGELFF.

The chain couples TRBV7-9 to TRBJ2-3, with 8 bases matching TRBD2. Trimming cost V 7 bases and J 2 bases; bases outside gene matches: 8. The CDR3 spans 15 residues. In germline, CDR1 is SEHNR, CDR2 FQNEAQ (reference sequence). The CDR3 loop is CASTIGTSLTDTQYF. CDR3 sequence (DNA): TGTGCCAGCACGATCGGGACTAGTCTCACAGATACGCAGTATTTT. Full variable domain (rest looked up from reference TRBV7-9 and TRBJ2-3): DTGVSQNPRHKITKRGQNVTFRCDPISEHNRLYWYRQTLGQGPEFLTYFQNEAQLEKSRLLSDRFSAERPKGSFSTLEIQRTEQGDSAMYLCASTIGTSLTDTQYFGPGTRLTVL.

This clone was seen a single time. As DNA, the CDR3 is TGCGCCAGCAGCTCGTTCGCAGGCCGCACAGGGGCCAACGTCCTGACTTTC. Amino acid sequence: CASSSFAGRTGANVLTF. The chain links TRBV5-1 to TRBJ2-6, with D hard to call. V was trimmed by 3 bases and J by 4 bases, leaving 17 bases between them. This CDR3 is 17 amino acids long. The germline V gene has CDR1 SGHRS and CDR2 YFSETQ.

This chain links TRBV11-2 with TRBJ2-5; D could derive from TRBD1 or TRBD2 (6 bases each). CDR1 SGHAT and CDR2 FQNNGV come from the germline V gene. V dropped 7 bases and J dropped 5 bases, with 17 bases sitting between them. This CDR3 has 14 amino acids. The CDR3 DNA reads as TGTGCCAGCACCGGGGGCAGCCCCGGGGAGACCCAGTACTTC. It translates to CASTGGSPGETQYF.

This clone has only one observation. The CDR3: CASSDPGLGTDTQYF. The CDR3 DNA is TGTGCCAGCAGTGACCCGGGACTGGGCACAGATACGCAGTATTTT. This sequence joins TRBV6-6 and TRBJ2-3; TRBD2 might be the D (6 bases). The CDR3 runs 15 residues. Trimming cost V 5 bases and J 1 base, with 13 bases left between them. Germline lookup yields CDR1 MNHNY and CDR2 SVGAGI (reference sequence).

This clone was seen only once. The rearrangement links TRBV6-1 to TRBJ2-7; tentatively, D is TRBD1 (6 bases). Germline V CDR1 and CDR2: MNHNS, SASEGT. CDR3 length equals 13 residues. V lost 7 bases and J 5 bases, leaving 15 bases between the germline ends. The CDR3 here is CASKPDRSDEQYF. The CDR3, as DNA: TGTGCCAGCAAACCTGACAGGAGTGACGAGCAGTACTTC.

The gene calls are TRBV18 and TRBJ1-5; D is unclear. CDR1 is KGHSH and CDR2 is LQKENI in the germline V gene. The V gene lost 5 bases and the J gene lost 5 bases, with 10 bases spanning the gap. The CDR3 sequence is 13 residues long. CDR3 DNA sequence: TGTGCCAGCTCATATCTAAGGGATCAGCCCCAGCATTTT. Translated, it gives CASSYLRDQPQHF.

The chain has TRBV14 and TRBJ1-5; D not certain. V dropped 1 base and J dropped 3 bases, with 10 bases sitting between them. The CDR3 consists of 15 residues. CDR1 is SGHDN and CDR2 is FVKESK in the germline V gene. CDR3 sequence reads: CASSQGPDYNQPQHF. CDR3 sequence (DNA): TGTGCCAGCAGCCAAGGTCCAGACTACAATCAGCCCCAGCATTTT.

This chain joins TRBV28 and TRBJ1-5, with 9 bases lining up with TRBD1. Germline-derived CDR1 and CDR2 are MDHEN and SYDVKM. V shed 6 bases and J 7 bases; nucleotides not matched to a gene: 10. This CDR3 has 15 amino acids. The CDR3 coding sequence is TGTGCCAGCAGACCCGGGACAGGGAGTGTCCAGCCCCAGCATTTT. As protein: CASRPGTGSVQPQHF.

V usage is TRBV28 and J usage is TRBJ2-2, with a weak D call TRBD1 (7 bases). Trimming shortened V by 3 bases and J by 7 bases, and 18 bases separated the two germline ends. This CDR3 spans 16 amino acids. Germline V gene data show CDR1 as MDHEN and CDR2 as SYDVKM. The CDR3 here is CASSLGGAGGLGELFF. The CDR3 coding sequence is TGTGCCAGCAGTTTGGGCGGGGCAGGGGGACTCGGGGAGCTGTTTTTT.

The V call is TRBV30, the J call TRBJ1-6, with 10 bases fitting TRBD1. The CDR3 is made up of 16 amino acids. CDR1 is GTSNPN and CDR2 is SVGIG in the germline V gene (reference sequence). V dropped 4 bases and J dropped 6; count of bases not matched to a gene: 9. The CDR3 bases are TGTGCCTGGAACCGGGACAGGGGACTATCTAATTCACCCCTCCACTTT. Translation: CAWNRDRGLSNSPLHF.

This chain connects TRBV6-5 to TRBJ2-7; possible D gene TRBD1, 6 bases. V lost 5 bases and J 3 bases, leaving 11 bases between the germline ends. The germline CDR1 and CDR2 sequences are MNHEY and SVGAGI. The length of the CDR3 is 13 residues. CDR3 bases: TGTGCCAGCAGTAGGACAGAGAACTACGAGCAGTACTTC. It translates to CASSRTENYEQYF.

The V and J genes are TRBV7-2 and TRBJ2-3; D is ambiguous. Trimming shortened V by 5 bases and J by 4 bases, and 16 bases separated the two germline ends. The germline V gene encodes CDR1 SGHTA and CDR2 FQGNSA. The CDR3 loop spans 15 amino acids. CDR3 sequence reads: CASSILNSGADTQYF. The CDR3 DNA follows: TGTGCCAGCAGCATTCTCAATTCGGGTGCAGATACGCAGTATTTT.

This chain connects TRBV28 to TRBJ2-7; 7 nucleotides agree with TRBD2. From germline, CDR1 is MDHEN and CDR2 SYDVKM. V lost 3 bases to trimming and J lost 0 bases; unmatched junction nucleotides: 5. CDR3 length: 15 residues. CDR3 nucleotide sequence: TGTGCCAGCAGTTTGCCCAGCGGGAACTCCTACGAGCAGTACTTC. Its translation is CASSLPSGNSYEQYF. Complete variable domain (other parts from reference TRBV28 and TRBJ2-7): DVKVTQSSRYLVKRTGEKVFLECVQDMDHENMFWYRQDPGLGLRLIYFSYDVKMKEKGDIPEGYSVSREKKERFSLILESASTNQTSMYLCASSLPSGNSYEQYFGPGTRLTVT.

The chain uses TRBV28 and TRBJ2-2; tentative D call: TRBD2 (5 bases). Germline loops: CDR1 MDHEN, CDR2 SYDVKM. V was clipped by 5 bases and J by 0 bases, with 13 bases between them. The CDR3 totals 16 residues. CDR3 sequence: CASSSFPAANTGELFF. CDR3 nucleotides: TGTGCCAGCAGTAGCTTCCCAGCGGCGAACACCGGGGAGCTGTTTTTT.